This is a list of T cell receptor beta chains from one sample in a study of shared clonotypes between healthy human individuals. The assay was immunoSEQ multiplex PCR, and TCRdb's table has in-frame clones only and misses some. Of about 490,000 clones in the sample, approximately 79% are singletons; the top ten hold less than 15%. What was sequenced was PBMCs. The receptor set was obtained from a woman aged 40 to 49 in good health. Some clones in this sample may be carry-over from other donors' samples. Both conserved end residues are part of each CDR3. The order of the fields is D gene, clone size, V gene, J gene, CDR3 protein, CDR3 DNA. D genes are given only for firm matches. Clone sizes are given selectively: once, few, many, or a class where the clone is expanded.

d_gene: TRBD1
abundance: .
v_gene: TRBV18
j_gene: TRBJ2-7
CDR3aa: CASSTNRGGSYEQYF
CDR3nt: TGTGCCAGCTCAACCAACAGGGGTGGGTCCTACGAGCAGTACTTC

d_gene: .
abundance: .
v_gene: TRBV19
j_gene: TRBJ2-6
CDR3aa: CASSPPRRAGANVLTF
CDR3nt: TGTGCCAGTAGTCCGCCGAGGAGGGCTGGGGCCAACGTCCTGACTTTC

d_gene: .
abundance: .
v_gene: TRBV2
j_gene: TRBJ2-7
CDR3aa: CASILYEQYF
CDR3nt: TGTGCCAGCATCCTCTACGAGCAGTACTTC

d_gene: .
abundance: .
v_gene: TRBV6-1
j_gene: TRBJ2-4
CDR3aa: CASSASPGFGTIQYF
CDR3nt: TGTGCCAGCAGTGCCTCTCCAGGGTTTGGAACCATTCAGTACTTC

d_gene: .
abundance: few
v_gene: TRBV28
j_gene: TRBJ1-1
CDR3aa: CASSLWGSREAFF
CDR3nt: TGTGCCAGCAGTTTATGGGGATCCAGGGAAGCTTTCTTT

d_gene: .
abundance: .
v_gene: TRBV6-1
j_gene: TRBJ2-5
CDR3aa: CASSDGGETQYF
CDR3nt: TGTGCCAGCAGTGATGGAGGTGAGACCCAGTACTTC

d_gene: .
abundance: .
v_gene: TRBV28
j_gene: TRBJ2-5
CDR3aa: CASSYRLGTDQETQYF
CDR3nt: TGTGCCAGCAGCTACCGACTCGGGACGGATCAAGAGACCCAGTACTTC

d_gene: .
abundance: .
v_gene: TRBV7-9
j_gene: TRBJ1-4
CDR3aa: CASSRAQGAEKLFF
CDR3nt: TGTGCCAGCAGCCGGGCTCAAGGTGCTGAAAAACTGTTTTTT

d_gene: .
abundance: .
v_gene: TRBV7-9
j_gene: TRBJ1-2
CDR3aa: CASSLGVSDGYTF
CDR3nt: TGTGCCAGCAGCTTAGGGGTTTCGGATGGCTACACCTTC

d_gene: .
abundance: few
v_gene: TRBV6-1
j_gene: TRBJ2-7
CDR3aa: CASLRALGMGYEQYF
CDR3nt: TGTGCCAGCTTAAGGGCCCTGGGAATGGGCTACGAGCAGTACTTC

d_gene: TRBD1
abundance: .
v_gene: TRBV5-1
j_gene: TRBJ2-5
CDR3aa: CASRGRGDSEETQYF
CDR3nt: TGCGCCAGCAGGGGGCGTGGGGACAGTGAAGAGACCCAGTACTTC

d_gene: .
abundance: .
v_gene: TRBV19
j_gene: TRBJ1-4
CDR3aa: CASSSPNEKLFF
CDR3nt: TGTGCCAGTAGTAGTCCAAATGAAAAACTGTTTTTT

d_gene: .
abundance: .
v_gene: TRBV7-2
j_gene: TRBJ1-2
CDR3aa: CACTPTNYGYTF
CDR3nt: TGTGCCTGCACACCAACTAACTATGGCTACACCTTC

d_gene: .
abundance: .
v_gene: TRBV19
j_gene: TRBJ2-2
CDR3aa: CASSLYGLSNTGELFF
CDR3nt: TGTGCCAGTAGTCTATATGGACTGTCGAACACCGGGGAGCTGTTTTTT

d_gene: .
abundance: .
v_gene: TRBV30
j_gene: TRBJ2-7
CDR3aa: CAWSLGRGNHEQYF
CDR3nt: TGTGCCTGGAGCCTCGGGCGAGGTAACCACGAGCAGTACTTC

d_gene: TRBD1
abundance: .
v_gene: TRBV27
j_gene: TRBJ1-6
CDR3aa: CASSLSRTGGVSPLHF
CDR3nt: TGTGCCAGCAGTTTATCTAGGACAGGGGGCGTGTCACCCCTCCACTTT

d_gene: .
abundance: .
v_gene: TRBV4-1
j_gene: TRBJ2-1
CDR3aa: CASSQVGAYNEQFF
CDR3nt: TGCGCCAGCAGCCAAGTAGGGGCTTACAATGAGCAGTTCTTC

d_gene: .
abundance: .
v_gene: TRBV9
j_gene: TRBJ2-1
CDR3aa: CASSVGLTNEQFF
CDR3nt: TGTGCCAGCAGCGTTGGACTGACCAATGAGCAGTTCTTC

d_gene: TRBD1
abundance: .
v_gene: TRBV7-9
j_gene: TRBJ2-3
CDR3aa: CAITGVPSTDTQYF
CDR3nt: TGTGCCATTACAGGGGTTCCTAGCACAGATACGCAGTATTTT

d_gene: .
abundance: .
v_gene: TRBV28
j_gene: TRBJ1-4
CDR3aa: CASSLPSGEGEKLFF
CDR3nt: TGTGCCAGCAGTTTACCCTCTGGGGAGGGTGAAAAACTGTTTTTT

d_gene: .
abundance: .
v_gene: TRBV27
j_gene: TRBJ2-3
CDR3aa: CASSLGLSTDTQYF
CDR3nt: TGTGCCAGCAGTCTGGGGTTGAGCACAGATACGCAGTATTTT

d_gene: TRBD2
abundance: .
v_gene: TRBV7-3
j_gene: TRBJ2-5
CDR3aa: CASSLRGGGRRGQETQYF
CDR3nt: TGTGCCAGCAGCTTAAGGGGAGGCGGGAGGAGGGGCCAAGAGACCCAGTACTTC

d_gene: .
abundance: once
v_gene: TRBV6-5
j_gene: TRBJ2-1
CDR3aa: CASSTLQEYNEQFF
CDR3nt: TGTGCCAGCAGTACACTACAGGAATACAATGAGCAGTTCTTC

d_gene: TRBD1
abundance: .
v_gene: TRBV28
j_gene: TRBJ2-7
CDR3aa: CASNRQGWEQYF
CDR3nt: TGTGCCAGCAACCGACAGGGGTGGGAGCAGTACTTC

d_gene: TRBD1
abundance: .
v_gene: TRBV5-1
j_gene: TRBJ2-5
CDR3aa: CASSFQGETWETQYF
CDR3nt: TGCGCCAGCAGCTTCCAGGGGGAGACGTGGGAGACCCAGTACTTC

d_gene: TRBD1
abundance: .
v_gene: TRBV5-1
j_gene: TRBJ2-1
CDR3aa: CASALGQGAEQFF
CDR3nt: TGCGCCAGCGCCCTTGGACAGGGCGCTGAGCAGTTCTTC

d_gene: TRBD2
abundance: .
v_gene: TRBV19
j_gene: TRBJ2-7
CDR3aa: CASSISSSGSLFYEQYF
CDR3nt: TGTGCCAGTAGTATATCTTCTAGCGGGAGCCTCTTTTACGAGCAGTACTTC

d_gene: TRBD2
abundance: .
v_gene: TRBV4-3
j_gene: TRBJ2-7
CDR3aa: CASSQSLAGVYEQYF
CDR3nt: TGCGCCAGCAGCCAGTCTCTAGCGGGAGTATACGAGCAGTACTTC

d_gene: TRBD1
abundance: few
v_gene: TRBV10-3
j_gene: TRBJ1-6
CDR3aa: CAISGTDYSPLHF
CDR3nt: TGTGCCATCAGCGGGACAGACTATTCACCCCTCCACTTT